This record concerns one T cell receptor (beta chain) sequence. Its matching antigen is unknown. Produced via immunoSEQ multiplex PCR; TCRdb's table is partial and in-frame only. The data hold some 21,000 clones, with about 85% observed a single time. This specimen comes from a study of Tregs in tolerant kidney transplant recipients. The study's findings and limits: Few patients were studied, so findings need validation in larger groups. No direct test of biological reproducibility was done here. Activated donor B cell expansion appeared to reveal the most relevant donor-specific TCRbeta repertoire.

The nonmyeloablative bone marrow transplants came from related graft donors, with transient mixed chimerism. Unstimulated regulatory T cells (CD4+CD25+CD127-), CD4+CD25- non-regulatory cells, CD4 and CD8 cells were FACS-sorted from thawed PBMCs. Trimming pared 8 bases from V and 6 bases from J, leaving 16 bases between. CDR1 MNHEY and CDR2 SMNVEV come from the germline V gene (reference sequence). The CDR3 contains 13 residues. The sequence came from a human patient who received a combined kidney and bone marrow transplant. A subset of T cells may come from the graft donor. The sample was CD8+ T cells from blood (PBMCs), taken 6 months after the transplant. J is TRBJ1-2 and V is TRBV27; maybe TRBD1 (5 bases). Here the CDR3 reads CASGPQGTHGYTF. The CDR3 DNA reads TGTGCCAGCGGACCTCAAGGGACTCATGGCTACACCTTC.